What follows are 18 T cell receptor beta chains derived from one specimen sequenced in a study of blood T cell repertoires in COVID-19. Generated by immunoSEQ multiplex PCR, the TCRdb table keeps only in-frame clones and is missing some. This table has roughly 240,000 clones, about 86% appearing once. The sequenced sample was peripheral blood. The receptor set was obtained from a woman aged 30 to 39 who had recovered from COVID-19.

The chain joins TRBV6-5 to TRBJ1-6; TRBD1 agrees at 7 bases. The CDR3 totals 14 residues. The trim removed 4 bases at V and 13 bases at J, leaving 10 bases unmatched. CDR1 is MNHEY and CDR2 is SVGAGI in the germline V gene. CDR3 bases: TGTGCCAGCAGTTTGACAGGGTCCCCAGGCCCCCTCCACTTT. It translates to CASSLTGSPGPLHF.

CDR3 DNA: TGTGCCAGCAGCCAGACAGCGGGGGCCAGCTCCTACAATGAGCAGTTCTTC. Its protein is CASSQTAGASSYNEQFF. This sequence joins TRBV9 and TRBJ2-1; the match to TRBD2 covers 8 bases. Germline V gene lookup returns CDR1 SGDLS and CDR2 YYNGEE. Germline trimming cut 4 bases from V and 0 bases from J; bases unmatched to any gene: 9. This CDR3 contains 17 residues.

V gene TRBV20-1 combines with J gene TRBJ2-1; 8 bases fit TRBD2. V gave up 3 bases and J gave up 0 bases; unmatched junction bases: 7. The CDR3 contains 16 residues. Germline CDR1 DFQATT, CDR2 SNEGSKA (reference sequence). The CDR3 nucleotides read TGCAGTGCTAGTAAAGGGCTAGCGGGCTCCTACAATGAGCAGTTCTTC. This codes for CSASKGLAGSYNEQFF.

The chain combines TRBV15 with TRBJ1-3; 9 bases map to TRBD1. V shed 5 bases, J shed 0 bases, and the junction held 11 bases outside the gene matches. Germline assignment: CDR1 LNHNV and CDR2 YYDKDF (reference sequence). The CDR3 extends over 18 amino acids. The CDR3 bases are TGTGCCACCAGCGCACAGGGGGCCCAAGCTCTCTCTGGAAACACCATATATTTT. It encodes CATSAQGAQALSGNTIYF.

The rearrangement uses TRBV11-1 and TRBJ2-7; 9 bases fit TRBD2. The germline V gene has CDR1 SGHAT and CDR2 FQDESV (reference sequence). This CDR3 spans 14 amino acids. The J segment lost 5 bases and the V segment lost 3 bases, leaving 5 bases of the junction unmatched. The CDR3: CASSFGTSIDEQYF. The CDR3 coding sequence is TGTGCCAGCAGCTTTGGGACTAGCATCGACGAGCAGTACTTC. The full variable domain, rest sourced from reference TRBV11-1 and TRBJ2-7, is EAEVAQSPRYKITEKSQAVAFWCDPISGHATLYWYRQILGQGPELLVQFQDESVVDDSQLPKDRFSAERLKGVDSTLKIQPAELGDSAMYLCASSFGTSIDEQYFGPGTRLTVT.

The chain recombines TRBV2 with TRBJ2-5; TRBD2 aligns across 15 bases. The germline CDR1 and CDR2 sequences are SNHLY and FYNNEI. Germline trimming cut 5 bases from V and 4 bases from J; bases unmatched to any gene: 2. The CDR3 is made up of 15 amino acids. This CDR3 reads CASSRTSGGGETQYF. The CDR3 region has the DNA TGTGCCAGCAGTAGGACTAGCGGGGGGGGAGAGACCCAGTACTTC.

The chain carries TRBV5-1 and TRBJ1-4; 8 bases are shared with TRBD1. The germline gives CDR1 SGHRS, CDR2 YFSETQ. The CDR3 runs 13 residues. The V gene end was trimmed by 7 bases and the J gene end by 4 bases; junction bases not matched to a gene: 3. CDR3 sequence reads: CASSTGVNEKLFF. As DNA, the CDR3 is TGCGCCAGCTCGACAGGGGTTAATGAAAAACTGTTTTTT.

The V gene is TRBV2, the J gene TRBJ2-6; 9 bases are a match to TRBD1. This CDR3 region has 19 residues. CDR1 is SNHLY and CDR2 is FYNNEI in the germline V gene. V was pared by 6 bases and J by 0 bases, with 12 bases of the junction left unmatched. The CDR3 here is CASSLRTGAINSGANVLTF. The CDR3 DNA reads TGTGCCAGCAGCTTACGGACAGGGGCAATTAACTCTGGGGCCAACGTCCTGACTTTC.

This clone was found a few times. This chain connects TRBV21-1 to TRBJ1-5. TRBV21-1 is listed as a pseudogene. This CDR3 is built from 13 residues. The CDR3 DNA reads TGTGCCACCCCGCGGACTCCTAATCAGCCCCAGCATTTT. Translated: CATPRTPNQPQHF.

This rearrangement joins TRBV18 to TRBJ2-5, with 10 bases that match TRBD2. From germline, CDR1 is KGHSH and CDR2 LQKENI. J gave up 5 bases and V 6 bases, and 18 bases lay outside the gene matches. CDR3 length: 18 residues. DNA for the CDR3: TGTGCCAGCTCCACCAACCCCCTAAGCGGGGGGGCGCGCGAGACCCAGTACTTC. It translates to CASSTNPLSGGARETQYF.

This chain connects TRBV5-1 to TRBJ2-3, with D maybe TRBD2 (6 bases). Looked up from germline, CDR1 is SGHRS and CDR2 is YFSETQ. The CDR3 covers 13 residues. Deletions cut 3 bases from V and 6 bases from J, with 11 bases between. The CDR3 sequence is CASSSLAADTQYF. The CDR3 region has the DNA TGCGCCAGCAGCTCGTTAGCGGCGGATACGCAGTATTTT.

The chain couples TRBV29-1 to TRBJ2-2; D remains unclear. V was clipped by 6 bases and J by 5 bases, with 13 bases between them. Germline CDR1 SQVTM, CDR2 ANQGSEA. The length of the CDR3 is 13 residues. CDR3 in DNA: TGCAGCGTCACACCATCGGGTACCGGGGAGCTGTTTTTT. Protein sequence: CSVTPSGTGELFF.

The chain combines TRBV19 with TRBJ2-4, with D possibly matching TRBD2 (5 bases). CDR1 and CDR2 (germline): LNHDA, SQIVND (reference sequence). The CDR3 sequence is 16 residues long. Trimming took off 0 bases at V and 5 bases at J, with 14 bases between the two ends. Here the CDR3 reads CASSIEAGRVENIQYF. The CDR3 DNA sequence: TGTGCCAGTAGTATAGAGGCGGGTCGGGTCGAAAACATTCAGTACTTC.

V and J are TRBV4-2 and TRBJ2-3; tentatively, D is TRBD2 (6 bases). Germline V CDR1 and CDR2: LGHNA, YNFKEQ. The V end lost 0 bases, the J end lost 0 bases, and 13 bases lay between the germline ends. This CDR3 is 17 amino acids long. CDR3 sequence reads: CASSQDVAGSSTDTQYF. CDR3 nucleotide sequence: TGTGCCAGCAGCCAAGATGTTGCGGGATCAAGCACAGATACGCAGTATTTT.

The chain joins TRBV3-1 (or the pseudogene TRBV3-2) to TRBJ1-2; D is possibly TRBD1 (6 bases). Looked up from germline, CDR1 is LGHDT and CDR2 is YNNKEL (reference sequence). The CDR3 contains 13 residues. V was trimmed by 4 bases and J by 7 bases, leaving 13 bases between them. The CDR3 bases are TGTGCCAGCAGCCTACGGGGGGCGGTTGGCTACACCTTC. Translation gives CASSLRGAVGYTF.

V gene TRBV20-1 combines with J gene TRBJ2-2; 7 nucleotides align to TRBD2. CDR1 and CDR2 (germline): DFQATT, SNEGSKA (reference sequence). This CDR3 has 14 amino acids. V dropped 3 bases and J dropped 0; count of bases not matched to a gene: 1. The CDR3 is CSASGTTNTGELFF. The DNA of the CDR3 is TGCAGTGCTAGTGGGACTACGAACACCGGGGAGCTGTTTTTT.

The chain couples TRBV6-1 to TRBJ1-1, with D hard to call. The CDR3 covers 14 residues. With 2 bases removed from V and 1 base from J, the gap between germline ends came to 8 bases. Germline lookup yields CDR1 MNHNS and CDR2 SASEGT. The CDR3 region has the DNA TGTGCCAGCAGTGAAACAATTACGAACACTGAAGCTTTCTTT. Its translation is CASSETITNTEAFF.

The CDR3 sequence is CASSKGDTSYEQYF. CDR3 DNA: TGCGCCAGCAGCAAAGGGGATACCTCCTACGAGCAGTACTTC. The chain has TRBV5-1 and TRBJ2-7; TRBD1 is a possible D gene (5 bases). The germline gives CDR1 SGHRS, CDR2 YFSETQ. The length of the CDR3 is 14 residues. V gave up 4 bases and J gave up 0 bases, with 11 bases separating them. Combining the CDR3 with reference TRBV5-1 and TRBJ2-7 gives the whole variable domain KAGVTQTPRYLIKTRGQQVTLSCSPISGHRSVSWYQQTPGQGLQFLFEYFSETQRNKGNFPGRFSGRQFSNSRSEMNVSTLELGDSALYLCASSKGDTSYEQYFGPGTRLTVT.